The clone carrying this T cell receptor beta chain showed up just a few times. The antigen is undetermined. These data belong to a study of cytomegalovirus exposure and HLA in healthy donors. Study information: Of the donors genotyped, 398 in all, 65% to 90% fell in the Caucasian-associated ancestry cluster. General observations from the study: There were 150 to 200 TCR beta chains listed as cytomegalovirus-associated.

Both 60 Vbeta primers and 13 Jbeta primers went into the PCR. Using immunoSEQ multiplex PCR, the repertoire was profiled, and TCRdb retains in-frame clones only, with some absent. The table has approximately 100,000 clones, around three quarters seen once; the top ten hold approximately 11%. The CDR3 is 15 residues long. CDR1 is SGHVS and CDR2 is FNYEAQ in the germline V gene. The V and J ends lost 4 bases and 0 bases respectively, with 10 bases between them. The sequence derives from a man between 35 and 55 years old in good health and CMV-seropositive. The sequencing input was PBMCs. The J gene is TRBJ2-1, the V gene TRBV7-6, with D possibly TRBD2 on 5 matching bases. The CDR3 is CASSSEGYSYNEQFF. The CDR3 DNA sequence: TGTGCCAGCAGCTCCGAGGGTTACTCCTACAATGAGCAGTTCTTC. Drawing the rest from reference TRBV7-6 and TRBJ2-1, the complete variable domain is GAGVSQSPRYKVTKRGQDVALRCDPISGHVSLYWYRQALGQGPEFLTYFNYEAQQDKSGLPNDRFSAERPEGSISTLTIQRTEQRDSAMYRCASSSEGYSYNEQFFGPGTRLTVL.